Listed below are T cell receptor beta chains from one sample, sequenced in a study of metastatic and nonmetastatic thyroid tumors. With MiXCR, TCRdb called clones anew from the PCR reads. Of 35,000 to 40,000 clones listed, around 16% are singletons. The specimen was tumor tissue. The receptor set was obtained from a female donor with papillary thyroid cancer or a benign thyroid nodule (not recorded which). Some clones in this sample may be carry-over from other donors' samples. The CDR3 runs from the conserved cysteine through the conserved F or W. A D gene is named only where the DNA matches it firmly. A row's size may be missing; if present it is once, few, many or a size class.

CDR3 protein: CAWNRAKGEKLFF
CDR3 DNA: TGTGCCTGGAACAGGGCTAAAGGTGAAAAACTGTTTTTT
J gene: TRBJ1-4
V gene: TRBV30
D gene: .
clone size: many

CDR3 protein: CASSLSGGLEETQYF
CDR3 DNA: TGTGCCAGCAGTTTATCAGGGGGGCTGGAAGAGACCCAGTACTTC
J gene: TRBJ2-5
V gene: TRBV27
D gene: .
clone size: .

CDR3 protein: CASSAAGGEGYEQYF
CDR3 DNA: TGTGCCAGCAGTGCCGCGGGAGGGGAGGGATACGAGCAGTACTTC
J gene: TRBJ2-7
V gene: TRBV2
D gene: TRBD2
clone size: many

CDR3 protein: CASSTSRVRVRPDHGYTF
CDR3 DNA: .
J gene: TRBJ1-2
V gene: TRBV6-5
D gene: .
clone size: .

CDR3 protein: CASSYSPGPAVETQYF
CDR3 DNA: TGTGCCAGCAGTTACTCTCCGGGTCCGGCCGTGGAGACCCAGTACTTC
J gene: TRBJ2-5
V gene: TRBV6-2/TRBV6-3
D gene: .
clone size: once

CDR3 protein: CASSVVVRSSGIVYGQYF
CDR3 DNA: TGTGCCAGCAGCGTAGTGGTTCGTTCTAGCGGGATTGTGTACGGGCAGTACTTC
J gene: TRBJ2-7
V gene: TRBV11-2
D gene: TRBD2
clone size: .

CDR3 protein: CAISTPQGIYEQYF
CDR3 DNA: TGTGCCATCAGCACCCCACAGGGTATCTACGAGCAGTACTTC
J gene: TRBJ2-7
V gene: TRBV6-2/TRBV6-3
D gene: .
clone size: few

CDR3 protein: CASTLGTTDTQYF
CDR3 DNA: TGTGCCAGCACTTTGGGGACCACAGATACGCAGTATTTT
J gene: TRBJ2-3
V gene: TRBV12-3/TRBV12-4
D gene: .
clone size: many

CDR3 protein: CASSVRDPAYEQYF
CDR3 DNA: TGTGCCAGCAGCGTCCGGGACCCCGCCTACGAGCAGTACTTC
J gene: TRBJ2-7
V gene: TRBV7-2
D gene: .
clone size: medium-sized

CDR3 protein: CASSQAVGGGETQYF
CDR3 DNA: TGTGCCAGCAGCCAAGCTGTTGGGGGTGGAGAGACCCAGTACTTC
J gene: TRBJ2-5
V gene: TRBV3-1
D gene: .
clone size: many

CDR3 protein: CASSVWTVNTEAFF
CDR3 DNA: TGTGCCAGCAGTGTATGGACAGTGAACACTGAGGCTTTCTTT
J gene: TRBJ1-1
V gene: TRBV6-1
D gene: .
clone size: few

CDR3 protein: CASSLDSLNEQFF
CDR3 DNA: TGCGCCAGCAGCTTGGACAGCCTCAATGAGCAGTTCTTC
J gene: TRBJ2-1
V gene: TRBV5-1
D gene: .
clone size: many

CDR3 protein: CATSRDLRGGETQYF
CDR3 DNA: TGTGCCACCAGCAGAGATCTTAGAGGGGGGGAGACCCAGTACTTC
J gene: TRBJ2-5
V gene: TRBV15
D gene: .
clone size: .

CDR3 protein: CASSHPTGGGGVNTEAFF
CDR3 DNA: TGTGCCAGCAGTCACCCGACAGGGGGTGGGGGAGTTAACACTGAAGCTTTCTTT
J gene: TRBJ1-1
V gene: TRBV6-2/TRBV6-3
D gene: TRBD1
clone size: many

CDR3 protein: CASSSKTGVYGYTF
CDR3 DNA: TGTGCCAGCAGCAGCAAAACGGGAGTTTATGGCTACACCTTC
J gene: TRBJ1-2
V gene: TRBV7-2
D gene: .
clone size: many

CDR3 protein: CSAPPPQTSRSYEQYF
CDR3 DNA: TGCAGTGCTCCGCCGCCCCAAACTAGCAGATCCTACGAGCAGTACTTC
J gene: TRBJ2-7
V gene: TRBV20-1
D gene: .
clone size: .

CDR3 protein: CASQPGNQFYGYTF
CDR3 DNA: TGTGCCAGCCAGCCTGGTAACCAATTCTATGGCTACACCTTC
J gene: TRBJ1-2
V gene: TRBV18
D gene: .
clone size: many

CDR3 protein: CASREVTGNTIYF
CDR3 DNA: TGTGCCAGCAGAGAGGTTACTGGAAACACCATATATTTT
J gene: TRBJ1-3
V gene: TRBV6-2/TRBV6-3
D gene: .
clone size: many

CDR3 protein: CASSLGSTIGRDEQYF
CDR3 DNA: TGTGCCAGCAGCTTAGGTTCTACTATCGGGAGGGACGAGCAGTACTTC
J gene: TRBJ2-7
V gene: TRBV11-1
D gene: TRBD2
clone size: .

CDR3 protein: CASSYSGTGYMITDTQYF
CDR3 DNA: TGTGCCAGCAGTTACTCAGGGACAGGGTACATGATAACAGATACGCAGTATTTT
J gene: TRBJ2-3
V gene: TRBV27
D gene: TRBD1
clone size: .

CDR3 protein: CSARGRGRPEAFF
CDR3 DNA: TGCAGTGCTAGAGGAAGGGGAAGGCCTGAAGCTTTCTTT
J gene: TRBJ1-1
V gene: TRBV20-1
D gene: .
clone size: many

CDR3 protein: CASSLGSTDTQYF
CDR3 DNA: TGTGCCAGCAGTTTAGGGAGCACAGATACGCAGTATTTT
J gene: TRBJ2-3
V gene: TRBV12-3/TRBV12-4
D gene: .
clone size: many

CDR3 protein: CASSLGHSGANVLTF
CDR3 DNA: TGCGCCAGCAGCTTGGGACACTCTGGGGCCAACGTCCTGACTTTC
J gene: TRBJ2-6
V gene: TRBV5-1
D gene: .
clone size: many

CDR3 protein: CASSHHMRANTEAFF
CDR3 DNA: TGCGCCAGCAGCCATCATATGCGGGCCAACACTGAAGCTTTCTTT
J gene: TRBJ1-1
V gene: TRBV4-3
D gene: .
clone size: many

CDR3 protein: CASKVGWRNEKLFF
CDR3 DNA: TGTGCCAGCAAGGTGGGGTGGAGAAATGAAAAACTGTTTTTT
J gene: TRBJ1-4
V gene: TRBV12-3/TRBV12-4
D gene: .
clone size: many

CDR3 protein: CASSLTGGTEAFF
CDR3 DNA: TGTGCCAGCAGTCTTACAGGGGGCACTGAAGCTTTCTTT
J gene: TRBJ1-1
V gene: TRBV28
D gene: TRBD1
clone size: many